This TCR beta chain was recorded in a study of T cell repertoires and HLA-DP antigens. Study results and limitations: Against one allele, clones undetected before culture averaged about 40%; against the other, around 50%.

This CDR3 spans 16 amino acids. CDR1 and CDR2 (germline): MGHRA, YSYEKL. V was trimmed by 0 bases and J by 5 bases, leaving 14 bases between them. TCRdb's table, derived via immunoSEQ multiplex PCR, lists solely in-frame clones and lacks some. The profile shows about 89,000 clones, 86% of them singletons. Comments on this clone: The target antigen is unknown.

Negative selection yielded untouched CD4+ T cells of average roughly 98% purity. The V gene is TRBV4-1, the J gene TRBJ1-5; a possible D gene is TRBD1 (6 bases). The clonotype comes from a man between 45 and 60 years old in good health and CMV-seronegative. The sample comprised CD4+ T cells from PBMCs. Here the CDR3 reads CASSQEPDSTYQPQHF. In nucleotides, the CDR3 is TGCGCCAGCAGCCAAGAACCGGACAGCACCTATCAGCCCCAGCATTTT.